This record covers a single T cell receptor beta chain. Its antigen is still unknown. 13 Jbeta primers and 60 Vbeta primers were used for the PCR. Assay used: immunoSEQ multiplex PCR; TCRdb lists only in-frame clones, some missing. The sample shows around 130,000 clones, around 77% of them seen only once. CDR1 and CDR2 (germline): SNHLY, FYNNEI. The V gene end was trimmed by 8 bases and the J gene end by 6 bases; junction bases not matched to a gene: 10. This CDR3 comprises 14 residues. These data originate in a study of cytomegalovirus exposure and HLA in healthy donors. Study results and caveats: In vitro confirmation showed a few CMV-associated chains to be CMV antigen specific. Excluded were some V segments that proved indistinguishable, including TRBV6-2 and TRBV6-3.

Material for sequencing was PBMCs. The source is a man between 50 and 59 years old in good health and CMV-seronegative. The chain has TRBV2 and TRBJ2-3; 8 bases are a match to TRBD2. This CDR3 reads CASSMASGRDTQYF. CDR3 coding DNA: TGTGCCAGCTCGATGGCTAGCGGGCGCGATACGCAGTATTTT.